The 14 T cell receptor beta chains below were found in one sample sequenced in a study of shared clonotypes between healthy human individuals. CD45RO-negative cells were positively selected for CCR7, leaving out terminally differentiated effector memory CD45RA+ cells. Data came from immunoSEQ multiplex PCR; TCRdb stores just in-frame clones and leaves some out. Of approximately 1.9 million clones in the sample, 93% were seen once. The sequencing input was naive CD8+ T cells from PBMCs. Receptors originate from a man aged 18 to 29 in good health. Some clones in this sample may be carry-over from other donors' samples.

The gene calls are TRBV28 and TRBJ2-5, with TRBD2 identical over 9 bases. CDR1 and CDR2 (germline): MDHEN, SYDVKM. This CDR3 has 16 residues. With V trimmed by 4 bases and J by 4 bases, 10 bases remained unmatched. The CDR3 here is CASSWPLSGSRETQYF. The CDR3 DNA is TGTGCCAGCAGTTGGCCCCTTAGCGGGAGTAGAGAGACCCAGTACTTC. The entire variable domain, with the rest obtained from reference TRBV28 and TRBJ2-5, is as follows: DVKVTQSSRYLVKRTGEKVFLECVQDMDHENMFWYRQDPGLGLRLIYFSYDVKMKEKGDIPEGYSVSREKKERFSLILESASTNQTSMYLCASSWPLSGSRETQYFGPGTRLLVL.

The chain carries TRBV6-6 and TRBJ2-4, with D perhaps being TRBD1 or TRBD2 (5 bases each). CDR3 size: 16 residues. The germline gives CDR1 MNHNY, CDR2 SVGAGI (reference sequence). The ends were cut back, 2 bases at V and 1 base at J, with 12 bases in the middle. Here the CDR3 DNA reads TGTGCCAGCAGTTACCAAGGGACCGGGGCCAAAAACATTCAGTACTTC. Translating it yields CASSYQGTGAKNIQYF.

In its sample, this clone was seen once. J is TRBJ2-7 and V is TRBV28; a possible D gene is TRBD2 (5 bases). V was cut by 6 bases and J by 3 bases, with 12 bases left in between. This CDR3 spans 13 amino acids. Per germline, CDR1 MDHEN and CDR2 SYDVKM. The CDR3 protein is CASSPGSGYEQYF. The DNA of the CDR3 is TGTGCCAGCAGCCCGGGGAGCGGCTACGAGCAGTACTTC.

A single count supports this clone. The chain uses TRBV4-2 and TRBJ1-2; 7 nucleotides agree with TRBD1. This CDR3 contains 14 residues. V lost 0 bases to trimming and J lost 9 bases; unmatched junction nucleotides: 7. The germline CDR1 and CDR2 sequences are LGHNA and YNFKEQ. The CDR3 sequence: CASSQERQGISYTF. Here the CDR3 DNA reads TGTGCCAGCAGCCAAGAGCGACAGGGTATTAGCTACACCTTC.

This clone came up once. This chain links TRBV19 with TRBJ1-2; TRBD1 agrees at 8 bases. Germline V gene data show CDR1 as LNHDA and CDR2 as SQIVND (reference sequence). V was clipped by 7 bases and J by 6 bases; unmatched bases: 13. The CDR3 is made up of 15 amino acids. DNA of the CDR3: TGTGCCAGTACCACGGTCAGGGGGCGCTTTCATGGCTACACCTTC. Protein: CASTTVRGRFHGYTF.

The chain carries TRBV9 and TRBJ2-1; D possibly corresponds to TRBD1 (6 bases). CDR1 and CDR2 (germline): SGDLS, YYNGEE. This CDR3 is 15 amino acids long. Trimming removed 0 bases from V and 2 bases from J, with 9 bases in between. The CDR3 here is CASSVEDSTYNEQFF. The DNA for the CDR3 is TGTGCCAGCAGCGTAGAGGACAGCACCTACAATGAGCAGTTCTTC.

In this sample, this clone turned up once. The chain recombines TRBV7-8 with TRBJ2-4; TRBD2 aligns across 9 bases. The CDR3 is 17 residues long. Germline-derived CDR1 and CDR2 are SGHVS and FQNEAQ. The J segment lost 9 bases and the V segment lost 2 bases, leaving 14 bases of the junction unmatched. The CDR3 coding sequence is TGTGCCAGCAGCTTACTCCTCAACAGGGCGGGGGGGAGCATTCAGTACTTC. This sequence encodes CASSLLLNRAGGSIQYF.

The chain is built from TRBV7-9 and TRBJ1-2; D unclear. The CDR3 loop spans 14 amino acids. V lost 2 bases and J lost 4, with 11 bases in between. The V gene's germline CDR1 is SEHNR and CDR2 FQNEAQ (reference sequence). The CDR3 reads CASSLPAPAYGYTF. The CDR3 DNA sequence: TGTGCCAGCAGCTTACCAGCACCCGCCTATGGCTACACCTTC. Full variable domain (missing parts from reference TRBV7-9 and TRBJ1-2): DTGVSQNPRHKITKRGQNVTFRCDPISEHNRLYWYRQTLGQGPEFLTYFQNEAQLEKSRLLSDRFSAERPKGSFSTLEIQRTEQGDSAMYLCASSLPAPAYGYTFGSGTRLTVV.

V usage is TRBV30 and J usage is TRBJ2-5; 9 bases fit TRBD1. This CDR3 is built from 15 residues. Germline CDR1 is GTSNPN and CDR2 is SVGIG (reference sequence). The ends lost 0 bases at V and 5 bases at J; junction bases unmatched: 7. The CDR3 bases are TGTGCCTGGAGTGTGTGGGACAGGGAAGTTGAGACCCAGTACTTC. This gives the protein CAWSVWDREVETQYF.

In its sample, this clone was seen once. The chain employs TRBV7-3 and TRBJ1-2; D is ambiguous. CDR1 SGHTA and CDR2 FQGTGA come from the germline V gene. The CDR3 is 15 residues long. Deletions cut 1 base from V and 7 bases from J, with 16 bases between. CDR3 nucleotides: TGTGCCAGCAGCTTAAGGTCCGACGGGCTTGGTGGCTACACCTTC. Residues: CASSLRSDGLGGYTF.

V and J are TRBV19 and TRBJ2-2; 10 positions agree with TRBD2. The CDR3 contains 19 residues. Trimming cost V 3 bases and J 4 bases; bases outside gene matches: 14. The germline gives CDR1 LNHDA, CDR2 SQIVND (reference sequence). CDR3 residues: CASSMDSQREGLGTGELFF. For the CDR3, the DNA is TGTGCCAGTAGTATGGATTCCCAGCGGGAGGGCCTGGGCACCGGGGAGCTGTTTTTT.

This chain uses TRBV6-1 with TRBJ2-1; no clear D gene. V lost 4 bases, J lost 3 bases, and 19 bases lay in between. The CDR3 covers 17 residues. Germline V gene data show CDR1 as MNHNS and CDR2 as SASEGT. CDR3 sequence (DNA): TGTGCCAGCAGTGTATACCCTCAGTATGACGGCTACAATGAGCAGTTCTTC. It yields the protein CASSVYPQYDGYNEQFF.

V is TRBV6-7 and J is TRBJ1-4; D remains unclear. TRBV6-7 is filed as an ORF, its function uncertain. CDR3 size: 16 residues. V dropped 2 bases and J dropped 8 bases, with 18 bases sitting between them. The CDR3 region has the DNA TGTGCCAGCAGTTACGGTAGGAACACGCACGGGGAAAAACTGTTTTTT. Amino acids: CASSYGRNTHGEKLFF.

The rearrangement links TRBV10-3 to TRBJ1-1; D is unclear. The CDR3 contains 12 residues. Germline lookup yields CDR1 ENHRY and CDR2 SYGVKD. V lost 2 bases to trimming and J lost 1 base, with 2 bases between them. The CDR3 loop is CAISEENTEAFF. The CDR3 DNA sequence: TGTGCCATCAGTGAGGAGAACACTGAAGCTTTCTTT.